These 5 T cell receptor beta chains share one sample of origin, sequenced in a study of shared clonotypes between healthy human individuals. This table comes from immunoSEQ multiplex PCR, and its TCRdb copy is limited to in-frame clones, with some not included. The top ten clones hold around 0.4% of a sample with 2,500,000 or so clones, 80% to 95% of them seen once. Sequences were obtained from naive CD4+ T cells from PBMCs. The subset: CD45RA+ positively selected. These receptors were collected from a man younger than 35 in good health. Some clones in this sample may be carry-over from other donors' samples.

This chain links TRBV19 with TRBJ2-1; TRBD1 aligns across 8 bases. The CDR3 length is 15 residues. Germline lookup yields CDR1 LNHDA and CDR2 SQIVND (reference sequence). The junction had 7 bases not matched to a gene; V was cut back by 0 bases and J by 9 bases. The CDR3 here is CASSIDEPTGGEQFF. CDR3 nucleotide sequence: TGTGCCAGTAGTATAGACGAGCCTACAGGGGGTGAGCAGTTCTTC.

The V call is TRBV19, the J call TRBJ2-1; 11 bases are a match to TRBD2. The germline V gene encodes CDR1 LNHDA and CDR2 SQIVND (reference sequence). With 4 bases clipped from V and 4 bases from J, the junction kept 3 bases outside the gene matches. The CDR3 loop spans 15 amino acids. The CDR3 bases are TGTGCCAGTAGTAAGGGACTAGCGGCGTACAATGAGCAGTTCTTC. Its translation is CASSKGLAAYNEQFF.

The V call is TRBV4-1, the J call TRBJ1-3, with D hard to call. Germline CDR1 MGHRA, CDR2 YSYEKL. The CDR3 totals 15 residues. The ends were cut back, 8 bases at V and 2 bases at J, with 16 bases in the middle. DNA of the CDR3: TGCGCCAGCGCCGTAAGGGCAGGCACTGGAAACACCATATATTTT. It yields the protein CASAVRAGTGNTIYF.

The chain carries TRBV7-2 and TRBJ1-5, with D possibly matching TRBD1 (5 bases). Trimming removed 2 bases at V and 0 bases at J, with 14 bases between. Germline V CDR1 and CDR2: SGHTA, FQGNSA. The CDR3 has 17 amino acids. The CDR3 sequence is CASSLIPGRLSNQPQHF. The CDR3 DNA follows: TGTGCCAGCAGCTTAATACCGGGACGACTTAGCAATCAGCCCCAGCATTTT.

This clone was picked up one time. The J gene is TRBJ2-7, the V gene TRBV28, with 7 bases that match TRBD1. Trimming took 5 bases from V and 4 from J; bases not matched to a gene: 11. Germline lookup yields CDR1 MDHEN and CDR2 SYDVKM. This CDR3 comprises 15 residues. CDR3: CASSQRQGLRYEQYF. As DNA, the CDR3 is TGTGCCAGCAGTCAGCGACAGGGTTTAAGGTACGAGCAGTACTTC.